This T cell receptor beta chain stems from a study of vaccination effects on CD4 cells after COVID-19. Study at large: Before any sequencing was done, the ViraFEST assay used viral peptide pools to expand antigen-specific CD4+ T cells.

Whole-study results and caveats: Late post-vaccination samples showed marked contraction of infection- and vaccine-induced clones.

Subsequent to a culture period of about ten days, CD4+ T cells were isolated. From March to December 2020, the person had a SARS-CoV-2 infection that was confirmed by PCR. A word on this clone: Its target is not known.

V lost 2 bases and J lost 4; bases outside the gene matches: 9. The V gene's germline CDR1 is GTSNPN and CDR2 SVGIG (reference sequence). This CDR3 is built from 15 residues. TCRdb's table, derived via immunoSEQ multiplex PCR, lists solely in-frame clones and lacks some. The data hold approximately 46,000 clones, with 60% to 80% observed a single time. Sequencing used CD4+ T cells from PBMCs cultured without peptide, obtained before COVID-19 vaccination. This chain uses TRBV30 with TRBJ2-5, with TRBD2 matching 8 bases. This TCR was sampled from a human donor who had a prior SARS-CoV-2 infection. The CDR3 here is CAWSSGGPFVETQYF. The DNA for the CDR3 is TGTGCCTGGAGTTCGGGGGGGCCGTTTGTAGAGACCCAGTACTTC.